The 12 T cell receptor beta chains in this list originate from one sample, sequenced in a study of blood T cell repertoires in COVID-19. Measured with immunoSEQ multiplex PCR; TCRdb has only the in-frame clones, and not every one. The table shows some 94,000 clones, with around nine tenths occurring only once. The sequenced material came from peripheral blood. These receptors originate from a human donor in a cohort sampled during active COVID-19.

The chain recombines TRBV27 with TRBJ1-2, with TRBD1 matching over 7 bases. This CDR3 contains 14 residues. V was pared by 6 bases and J by 4 bases, with 8 bases of the junction left unmatched. The germline V gene has CDR1 MNHEY and CDR2 SMNVEV (reference sequence). CDR3 nucleotides: TGTGCCAGCAGGCGACAGGGCATTCGCTATGGCTACACCTTC. Its translation is CASRRQGIRYGYTF.

V and J are TRBV4-1 and TRBJ2-3; a possible D gene is TRBD2 (7 bases). Germline loops: CDR1 MGHRA, CDR2 YSYEKL. V gave up 5 bases and J gave up 6 bases, with 18 bases separating them. The CDR3 has 15 residues. The CDR3 sequence: CASSSPGGGADTQYF. The CDR3 DNA follows: TGCGCCAGCAGCTCCCCCGGAGGGGGGGCGGATACGCAGTATTTT.

The V and J genes are TRBV7-2 and TRBJ2-2; tentatively, D is TRBD1 (6 bases). Germline assignment: CDR1 SGHTA and CDR2 FQGNSA. CDR3 size: 15 residues. Trimming removed 5 bases at V and 5 bases at J, with 15 bases between. CDR3 DNA sequence: TGTGCCAGCAGCATCAGGGGCGCAGGAACCGGGGAGCTGTTTTTT. Amino acid sequence: CASSIRGAGTGELFF. Using reference TRBV7-2 and TRBJ2-2 for the parts outside the CDR3, the full variable domain is GAGVSQSPSNKVTEKGKDVELRCDPISGHTALYWYRQSLGQGLEFLIYFQGNSAPDKSGLPSDRFSAERTGGSVSTLTIQRTQQEDSAVYLCASSIRGAGTGELFFGEGSRLTVL.

This clone was picked up one time. V usage is TRBV28 and J usage is TRBJ2-2; TRBD2 aligns across 11 bases. The germline V gene has CDR1 MDHEN and CDR2 SYDVKM. The CDR3 covers 15 residues. Trimming at V came to 6 bases and at J to 1 base, leaving 1 base not matched to a gene. Written as DNA, the CDR3 is TGTGCCAGCAGGGGGACTAGCGGGAACACCGGGGAGCTGTTTTTT. Its protein product is CASRGTSGNTGELFF.

The chain uses TRBV4-1 and TRBJ2-5, with 7 bases aligning to TRBD2. Germline values: CDR1 MGHRA, CDR2 YSYEKL. V lost 4 bases and J lost 4; bases outside the gene matches: 12. The CDR3 loop spans 16 amino acids. This chain's CDR3 is CASSPSWLAVGETQYF. The CDR3 DNA follows: TGCGCCAGCAGCCCTAGTTGGCTAGCGGTAGGAGAGACCCAGTACTTC.

This rearrangement joins TRBV20-1 to TRBJ1-2; weak D call: TRBD1 (6 bases). Trimming shortened V by 3 bases and J by 11 bases, and 13 bases separated the two germline ends. The CDR3 contains 11 residues. Germline V gene sequence: CDR1 DFQATT, CDR2 SNEGSKA (reference sequence). CDR3 DNA sequence: TGCAGTGCTAGCGAACTACAGGGATACACCTTC. Protein: CSASELQGYTF.

This chain links TRBV18 with TRBJ2-1; 7 positions agree with TRBD1. Germline assignment: CDR1 KGHSH and CDR2 LQKENI. The CDR3 runs to 16 residues. The V and J ends lost 3 bases and 2 bases, in that order; junction bases with no gene match: 7. CDR3 protein: CASSPQQGPPYNEQFF. The CDR3 DNA sequence: TGTGCCAGCTCACCCCAACAGGGGCCCCCCTACAATGAGCAGTTCTTC.

The chain links TRBV6-1 to TRBJ2-5, with D tentatively TRBD2 (5 bases). The CDR3 runs 16 residues. Trimming stripped 6 bases from V and 1 base from J, with 18 bases between. CDR1 is MNHNS, CDR2 SASEGT, per germline. The CDR3 DNA reads as TGTGCCAGCAGCGAAAACCCGGGGAGTTTCCAAGAGACCCAGTACTTC. It codes for CASSENPGSFQETQYF.

The chain links TRBV29-1 to TRBJ1-1; possible D gene TRBD1, 5 bases. Germline lookup yields CDR1 SQVTM and CDR2 ANQGSEA. Trimming cost V 0 bases and J 0 bases, with 8 bases left between them. This CDR3 has 14 amino acids. CDR3 coding DNA: TGCAGCGTTGAAGACAGGGCCTTGAACACTGAAGCTTTCTTT. Translating gives CSVEDRALNTEAFF.

The rearrangement joins TRBV20-1 to TRBJ2-7; 8 bases agree with TRBD2. Germline V gene data show CDR1 as DFQATT and CDR2 as SNEGSKA (reference sequence). V lost 3 bases to trimming and J lost 4 bases; unmatched junction nucleotides: 2. The CDR3 consists of 12 residues. The CDR3 DNA is TGCAGTGCTAGTAGCGGGACGTACGAGCAGTACTTC. This encodes CSASSGTYEQYF.

This chain connects TRBV5-1 to TRBJ2-2, with TRBD1 matching over 8 bases. Germline V gives CDR1 SGHRS, CDR2 YFSETQ. The CDR3 sequence is 16 residues long. V gave up 0 bases and J gave up 1 base; unmatched junction bases: 2. The CDR3 DNA sequence: TGCGCCAGCAGCTTGGGACAGGGGATGAACACCGGGGAGCTGTTTTTT. Residues: CASSLGQGMNTGELFF.

The chain has TRBV7-2 and TRBJ2-1; 8 bases match TRBD1. CDR3 size: 15 residues. V lost 0 bases, J lost 8 bases, and 6 bases stayed unmatched. Germline V CDR1 and CDR2: SGHTA, FQGNSA. CDR3 nucleotide sequence: TGTGCCAGCAGCTTAGCGCTCAGGGGGCGGGATGAGCAGTTCTTC. This sequence encodes CASSLALRGRDEQFF.